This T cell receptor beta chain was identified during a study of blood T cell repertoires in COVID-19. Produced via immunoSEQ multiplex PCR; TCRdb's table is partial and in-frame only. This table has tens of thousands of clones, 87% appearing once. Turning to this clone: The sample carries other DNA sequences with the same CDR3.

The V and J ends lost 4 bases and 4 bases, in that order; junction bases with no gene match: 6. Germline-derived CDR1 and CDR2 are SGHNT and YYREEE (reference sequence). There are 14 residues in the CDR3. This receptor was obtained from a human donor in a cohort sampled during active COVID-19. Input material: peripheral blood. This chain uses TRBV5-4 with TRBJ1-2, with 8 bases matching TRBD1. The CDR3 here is CASSLTGGGYGYTF. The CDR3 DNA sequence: TGTGCCAGCAGCCTAACAGGGGGTGGCTATGGCTACACCTTC.